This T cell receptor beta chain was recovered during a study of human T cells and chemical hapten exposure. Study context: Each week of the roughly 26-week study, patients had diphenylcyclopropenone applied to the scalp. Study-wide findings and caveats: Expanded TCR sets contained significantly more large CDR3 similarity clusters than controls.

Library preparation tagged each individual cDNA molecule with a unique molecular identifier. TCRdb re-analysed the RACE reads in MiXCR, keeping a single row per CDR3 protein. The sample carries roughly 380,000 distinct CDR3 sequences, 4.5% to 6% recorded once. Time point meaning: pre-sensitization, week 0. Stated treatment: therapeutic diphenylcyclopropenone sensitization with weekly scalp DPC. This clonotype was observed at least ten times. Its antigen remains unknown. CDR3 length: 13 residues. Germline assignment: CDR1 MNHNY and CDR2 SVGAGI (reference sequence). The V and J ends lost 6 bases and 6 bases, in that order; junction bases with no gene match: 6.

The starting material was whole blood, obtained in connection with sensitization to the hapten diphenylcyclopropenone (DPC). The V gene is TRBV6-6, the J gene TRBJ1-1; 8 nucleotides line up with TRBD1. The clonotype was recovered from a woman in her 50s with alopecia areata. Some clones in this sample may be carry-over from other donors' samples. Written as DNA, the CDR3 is TGTGCCAGCAGCGGACAGGGAATGGCTGAAGCTTTCTTT. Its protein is CASSGQGMAEAFF.